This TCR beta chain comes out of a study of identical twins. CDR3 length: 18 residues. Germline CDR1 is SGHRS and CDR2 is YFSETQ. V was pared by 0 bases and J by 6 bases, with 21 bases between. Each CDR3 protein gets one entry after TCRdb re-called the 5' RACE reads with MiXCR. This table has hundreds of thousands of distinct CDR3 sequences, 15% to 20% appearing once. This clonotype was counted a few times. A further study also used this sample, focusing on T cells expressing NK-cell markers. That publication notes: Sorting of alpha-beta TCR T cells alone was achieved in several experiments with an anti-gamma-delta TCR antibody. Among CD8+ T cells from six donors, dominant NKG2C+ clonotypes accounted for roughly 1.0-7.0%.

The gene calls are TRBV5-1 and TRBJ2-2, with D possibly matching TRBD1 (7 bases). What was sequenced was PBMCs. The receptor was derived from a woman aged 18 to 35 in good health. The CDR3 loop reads CASSLAGTARLVSGELFF. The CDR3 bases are TGCGCCAGCAGCTTGGCCGGGACAGCGAGACTAGTATCCGGGGAGCTGTTTTTT.